The entry below describes one T cell receptor (beta chain). What it recognizes is unknown. After removal of 1 base from V and 1 base from J, the junction contained 4 bases not matched to a gene. The CDR3 is made up of 17 amino acids. Germline V gene lookup returns CDR1 MGHRA and CDR2 YSYEKL. The single heparinised draw taken from each donor contained around 120 mL of blood on average. CD4+ naive, central memory, regulatory and stem cell-like memory subsets were isolated by sorting on CD45RO/CCR7/CD25/CD127/CD95/CD27. The whole isolated RNA underwent reverse transcription, so sequencing captured expressed TCRB transcripts. Using immunoSEQ multiplex PCR, the repertoire was profiled, and TCRdb retains in-frame clones only, with some absent. The table includes 250,000 to 300,000 clones, less than 30% detected once. This sample was included in a study of beta chain features in type 1 diabetes. Study results and caveats: Moderate but significant shortening of TCRB CDR3s was recorded in all four CD4+ subsets from Type 1 diabetes patients.

This receptor was taken from a woman aged 25-40 years with type 1 diabetes. J is TRBJ2-2 and V is TRBV4-1; 9 nucleotides align to TRBD2. Sequencing was done on a sample of naive CD4+ T cells from blood. CDR3 in amino acids: CASSQGTTSGNTGELFF. For the CDR3, the DNA is TGCGCCAGCAGCCAAGGGACGACTAGCGGGAACACCGGGGAGCTGTTTTTT.